Below, 15 T cell receptor beta chains from the same sample are listed, as sequenced in a study of shared clonotypes between healthy human individuals. Using immunoSEQ multiplex PCR, the repertoire was profiled, and TCRdb retains in-frame clones only, with some absent. The sample gives fewer than 650,000 clones, 76% of which show up once; 10% to 15% is in the top ten. Sequencing input: PBMCs. These receptors all stem from a woman in her thirties or forties in good health. Some clones in this sample may be carry-over from other donors' samples.

V gene TRBV2 combines with J gene TRBJ1-2; TRBD1 agrees at 7 bases. With V trimmed by 10 bases and J by 2 bases, 7 bases remained unmatched. Germline-derived CDR1 and CDR2 are SNHLY and FYNNEI. The CDR3 is made up of 13 amino acids. CDR3 DNA sequence: TGTGCCATCCAGACAGGGCGAAACTATGGCTACACCTTC. Translating it yields CAIQTGRNYGYTF. The full variable domain, in which reference TRBV2 and TRBJ1-2 provide the parts outside the CDR3, is EPEVTQTPSHQVTQMGQEVILRCVPISNHLYFYWYRQILGQKVEFLVSFYNNEISEKSEIFDDQFSVERPDGSNFTLKIRSTKLEDSAMYFCAIQTGRNYGYTFGSGTRLTVV.

The rearrangement uses TRBV6-6 and TRBJ1-1, with TRBD1 as a possible D gene (5 bases). The germline CDR1 and CDR2 sequences are MNHNY and SVGAGI (reference sequence). V was cut by 7 bases and J by 1 base, with 13 bases left in between. This CDR3 has 14 amino acids. The CDR3 reads CASTDRVKNTEAFF. For the CDR3, the DNA is TGTGCCAGCACCGACAGAGTAAAGAACACTGAAGCTTTCTTT.

This chain joins TRBV5-1 and TRBJ2-7; D remains unclear. CDR1 is SGHRS and CDR2 is YFSETQ in the germline V gene. V gave up 2 bases and J gave up 5 bases, with 17 bases separating them. The CDR3 is 15 residues long. CDR3 coding DNA: TGCGCCAGCAGCTTTCTCGGAGTGGCATTCGACGAGCAGTACTTC. This sequence encodes CASSFLGVAFDEQYF. The full variable domain, with the rest looked up from reference TRBV5-1 and TRBJ2-7, is KAGVTQTPRYLIKTRGQQVTLSCSPISGHRSVSWYQQTPGQGLQFLFEYFSETQRNKGNFPGRFSGRQFSNSRSEMNVSTLELGDSALYLCASSFLGVAFDEQYFGPGTRLTVT.

This chain's CDR3 is CASSPLTGLEQYF. For the CDR3, the DNA is TGTGCCAGCAGCCCCTTGACAGGACTCGAGCAGTACTTC. This chain links TRBV7-3 with TRBJ2-7; D might be TRBD1 (6 bases). V dropped 5 bases and J dropped 6 bases, with 14 bases sitting between them. CDR1 and CDR2 (germline): SGHTA, FQGTGA. This CDR3 comprises 13 residues.

This chain joins TRBV9 and TRBJ2-1; 10 nucleotides align to TRBD2. Per germline, CDR1 SGDLS and CDR2 YYNGEE. Trimming removed 3 bases from V and 3 bases from J; junction bases left unmatched: 6. CDR3 length: 16 amino acids. The CDR3 loop reads CASSESGLAVYNEQFF. In DNA form, the CDR3 reads TGTGCCAGCAGCGAGTCAGGACTAGCGGTCTACAATGAGCAGTTCTTC.

This clone has just a few counts. This rearrangement joins TRBV28 to TRBJ2-2; 7 bases are a match to TRBD2. The CDR3 is 16 residues long. Trimming took 7 bases from V and 6 from J; bases not matched to a gene: 14. Germline values: CDR1 MDHEN, CDR2 SYDVKM. This CDR3 reads CASTPGGIEVAGELFF. The CDR3 DNA reads TGTGCCAGCACCCCGGGGGGAATCGAGGTAGCCGGGGAGCTGTTTTTT.

The chain couples TRBV5-5 to TRBJ1-5; weak D call: TRBD1 (5 bases). Germline V gene lookup returns CDR1 SGHKS and CDR2 YYEKEE (reference sequence). V lost 4 bases and J lost 7, with 15 bases in between. The CDR3 is 14 amino acids. The CDR3 protein is CASSPQGVGQPQHF. Here the CDR3 DNA reads TGTGCCAGCAGCCCGCAGGGAGTAGGGCAGCCCCAGCATTTT.

The chain recombines TRBV6-1 with TRBJ2-1, with a weak D call TRBD2 (6 bases). This CDR3 comprises 15 residues. V shed 7 bases and J shed 7 bases, with 20 bases lying between them. Germline V gene data show CDR1 as MNHNS and CDR2 as SASEGT. The CDR3 region has the DNA TGTGCCAGCACCCTAGGTGTGGGGGAGGCTAATGAGCAGTTCTTC. Translating gives CASTLGVGEANEQFF.

The chain carries TRBV6-1 and TRBJ2-7, with TRBD1 as a possible D gene (6 bases). The CDR3 runs to 16 residues. The V and J ends lost 1 base and 1 base respectively, with 14 bases between them. Per germline, CDR1 MNHNS and CDR2 SASEGT. Written as DNA, the CDR3 is TGTGCCAGCAGTGAAGGGGACATCCGATTATCCTACGAGCAGTACTTC. It specifies CASSEGDIRLSYEQYF.

V and J are TRBV30 and TRBJ2-7; D ambiguous. Per germline, CDR1 GTSNPN and CDR2 SVGIG (reference sequence). The CDR3 loop spans 14 amino acids. The V and J ends lost 1 base and 5 bases respectively, with 15 bases between them. The CDR3 sequence: CAWSGRTPMNEQYF. CDR3 DNA sequence: TGTGCCTGGAGTGGGCGGACCCCGATGAACGAGCAGTACTTC.

This clone was detected a few times. The V call is TRBV11-2, the J call TRBJ1-1; D unresolved. Trimming pared 3 bases from V and 5 bases from J, leaving 19 bases between. The CDR3 runs to 16 residues. CDR1 and CDR2 from the germline V gene are SGHAT and FQNNGV. CDR3 DNA sequence: TGTGCCAGCAGCTTGGCGTCTGGCGGGGTTGGGACTGAAGCTTTCTTT. Protein sequence: CASSLASGGVGTEAFF.

V usage is TRBV7-2 and J usage is TRBJ2-7, with 9 positions matching TRBD1. The trim removed 5 bases at V and 2 bases at J, leaving 10 bases unmatched. CDR1 is SGHTA, CDR2 FQGNSA, per germline. CDR3 size: 16 residues. This chain's CDR3 is CASSPSRDRVAYEQYF. The CDR3 DNA follows: TGTGCCAGCAGCCCAAGCCGGGACAGGGTCGCCTACGAGCAGTACTTC.

The gene calls are TRBV10-3 and TRBJ1-2, with a tentative D call TRBD1 (6 bases). CDR1 and CDR2 from the germline V gene are ENHRY and SYGVKD. The CDR3 consists of 14 residues. V was shortened by 6 bases and J by 7 bases, with 18 bases between the two germline ends. The CDR3 loop is CAISHPEGDVGYTF. The CDR3 nucleotides read TGTGCCATCAGCCACCCGGAGGGGGACGTTGGCTACACCTTC.

Note on this clone: Only one base separates this from a far larger clonotype, so it likely reflects a read error. The CDR3 protein is CASSWTSGDTGELFF. The CDR3 nucleotides read TGTGCCAGCAGCTGGACTAGCGGGGACACCGGGGAGCTGTTTTTT. The chain links TRBV5-5 to TRBJ2-2, with TRBD2 identical over 12 bases. Germline V gene data show CDR1 as SGHKS and CDR2 as YYEKEE (reference sequence). Germline trimming cut 3 bases from V and 3 bases from J; bases unmatched to any gene: 0. The CDR3 is 15 residues long.

The rearrangement uses TRBV28 and TRBJ1-2, with D uncertain. This CDR3 comprises 15 residues. The V gene's germline CDR1 is MDHEN and CDR2 SYDVKM. Trimming took off 8 bases at V and 5 bases at J, with 21 bases between the two ends. In DNA form, the CDR3 reads TGTGCCAGCTGGGCGAGGACGGGAGGGCCATATGGCTACACCTTC. It specifies CASWARTGGPYGYTF.